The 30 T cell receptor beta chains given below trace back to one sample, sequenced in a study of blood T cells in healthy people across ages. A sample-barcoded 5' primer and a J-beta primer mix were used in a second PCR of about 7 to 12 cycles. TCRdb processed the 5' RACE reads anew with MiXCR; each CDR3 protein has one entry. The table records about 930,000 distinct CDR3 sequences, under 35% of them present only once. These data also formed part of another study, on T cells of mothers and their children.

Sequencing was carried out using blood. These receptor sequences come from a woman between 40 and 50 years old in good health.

CDR3 residues: CASSPQTGTGVYGYTF. The CDR3, as DNA: TGTGCCAGCAGCCCGCAGACCGGGACAGGGGTATATGGCTACACCTTC. This rearrangement joins TRBV7-9 to TRBJ1-2; the match to TRBD1 covers 10 bases. There are 16 residues in the CDR3. Germline loops: CDR1 SEHNR, CDR2 FQNEAQ (reference sequence). The V and J ends lost 5 bases and 5 bases, in that order; junction bases with no gene match: 11. Together with reference TRBV7-9 and TRBJ1-2, the CDR3 gives the full variable domain: DTGVSQNPRHKITKRGQNVTFRCDPISEHNRLYWYRQTLGQGPEFLTYFQNEAQLEKSRLLSDRFSAERPKGSFSTLEIQRTEQGDSAMYLCASSPQTGTGVYGYTFGSGTRLTVV.

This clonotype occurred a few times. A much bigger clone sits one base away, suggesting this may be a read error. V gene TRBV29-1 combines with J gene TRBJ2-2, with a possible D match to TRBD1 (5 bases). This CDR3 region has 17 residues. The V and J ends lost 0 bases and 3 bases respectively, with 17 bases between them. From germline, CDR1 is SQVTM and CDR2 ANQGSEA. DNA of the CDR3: TGCAGCGTTGAAGATTCCACAAGGGGCAGGGACACCGGGGAGCTGTTTTTT. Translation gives CSVEDSTRGRDTGELFF.

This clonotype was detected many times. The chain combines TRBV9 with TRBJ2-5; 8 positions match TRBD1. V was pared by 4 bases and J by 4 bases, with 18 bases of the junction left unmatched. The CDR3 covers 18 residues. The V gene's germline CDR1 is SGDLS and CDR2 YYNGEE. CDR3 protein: CASSRGTGEGQGRETQYF. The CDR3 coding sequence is TGTGCCAGCAGCAGGGGGACAGGAGAAGGTCAAGGCCGAGAGACCCAGTACTTC.

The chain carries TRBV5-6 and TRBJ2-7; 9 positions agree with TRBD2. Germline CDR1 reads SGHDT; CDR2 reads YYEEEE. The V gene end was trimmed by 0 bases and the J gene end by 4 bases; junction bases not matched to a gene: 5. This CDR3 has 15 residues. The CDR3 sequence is CASSLGRRGGYEQYF. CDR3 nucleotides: TGTGCCAGCAGCTTGGGCCGGCGGGGGGGTTACGAGCAGTACTTC.

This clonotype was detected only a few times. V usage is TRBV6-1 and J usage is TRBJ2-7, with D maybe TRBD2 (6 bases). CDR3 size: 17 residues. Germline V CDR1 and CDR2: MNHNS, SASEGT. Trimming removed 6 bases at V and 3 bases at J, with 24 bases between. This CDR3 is CASRELAPGRGSYEQYF. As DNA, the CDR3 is TGTGCCAGCAGAGAATTGGCCCCGGGACGGGGGAGCTACGAGCAGTACTTC.

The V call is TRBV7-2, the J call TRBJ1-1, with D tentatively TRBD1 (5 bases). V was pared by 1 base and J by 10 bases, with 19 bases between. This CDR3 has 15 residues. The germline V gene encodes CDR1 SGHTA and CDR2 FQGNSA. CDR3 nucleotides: TGTGCCAGCAGCTTAGGGGGGGGAGTGGGGACGGTAGCTTTCTTT. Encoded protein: CASSLGGGVGTVAFF.

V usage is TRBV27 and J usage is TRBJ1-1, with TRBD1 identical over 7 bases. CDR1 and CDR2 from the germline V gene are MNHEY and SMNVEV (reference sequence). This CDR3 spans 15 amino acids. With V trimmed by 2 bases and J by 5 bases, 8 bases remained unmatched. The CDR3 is CASSLGGGGWTEAFF. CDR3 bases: TGTGCCAGCAGTTTAGGAGGGGGCGGGTGGACTGAAGCTTTCTTT.

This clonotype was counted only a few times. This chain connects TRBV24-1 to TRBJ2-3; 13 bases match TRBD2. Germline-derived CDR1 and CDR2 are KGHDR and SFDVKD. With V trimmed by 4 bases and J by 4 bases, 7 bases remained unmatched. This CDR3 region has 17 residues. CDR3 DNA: TGTGCCACCAGTGACCCTGGACTAGCGGGGGCCCCAGATACGCAGTATTTT. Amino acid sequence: CATSDPGLAGAPDTQYF.

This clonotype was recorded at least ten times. The CDR3 sequence: CASSSGKGQGTHNEQFF. CDR3 nucleotides: TGTGCCAGCAGCTCGGGAAAGGGACAGGGGACCCACAATGAGCAGTTCTTC. V is TRBV7-2 and J is TRBJ2-1; 10 bases are shared with TRBD1. This CDR3 is built from 17 residues. The germline gives CDR1 SGHTA, CDR2 FQGNSA. The V and J ends lost 4 bases and 5 bases, in that order; junction bases with no gene match: 11.

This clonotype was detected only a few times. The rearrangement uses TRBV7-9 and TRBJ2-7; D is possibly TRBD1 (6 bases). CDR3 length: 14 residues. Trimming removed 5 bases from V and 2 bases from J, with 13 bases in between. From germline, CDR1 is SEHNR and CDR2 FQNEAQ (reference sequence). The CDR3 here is CASSPRDTPYEQYF. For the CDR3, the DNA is TGTGCCAGCAGCCCTCGGGACACCCCCTACGAGCAGTACTTC.

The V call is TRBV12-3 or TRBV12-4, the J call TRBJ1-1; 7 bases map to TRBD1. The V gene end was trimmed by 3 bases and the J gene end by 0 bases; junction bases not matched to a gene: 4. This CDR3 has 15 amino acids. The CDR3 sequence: CASSFRGTVNTEAFF. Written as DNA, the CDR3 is TGTGCCAGCAGTTTCAGGGGGACAGTGAACACTGAAGCTTTCTTT.

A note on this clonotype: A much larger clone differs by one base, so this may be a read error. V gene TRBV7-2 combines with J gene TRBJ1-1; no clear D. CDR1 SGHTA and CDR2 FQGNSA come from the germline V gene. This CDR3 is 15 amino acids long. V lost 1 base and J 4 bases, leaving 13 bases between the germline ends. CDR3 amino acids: CASSLEAAGCTEAFF. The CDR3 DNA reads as TGTGCCAGCAGCTTAGAGGCGGCGGGGTGCACTGAAGCTTTCTTT.

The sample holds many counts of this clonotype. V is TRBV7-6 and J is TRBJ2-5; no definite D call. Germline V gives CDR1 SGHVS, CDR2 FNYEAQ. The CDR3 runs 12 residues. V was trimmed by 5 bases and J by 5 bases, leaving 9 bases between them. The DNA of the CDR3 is TGTGCCAGCAGCGTTACTTGGGAGACCCAGTACTTC. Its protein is CASSVTWETQYF.

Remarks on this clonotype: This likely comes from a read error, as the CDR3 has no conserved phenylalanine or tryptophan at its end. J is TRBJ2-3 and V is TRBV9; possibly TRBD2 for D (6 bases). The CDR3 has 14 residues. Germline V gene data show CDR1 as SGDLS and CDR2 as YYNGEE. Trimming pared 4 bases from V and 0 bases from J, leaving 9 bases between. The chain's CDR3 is CASSTGTSTDTQYV. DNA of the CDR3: TGTGCCAGCAGCACCGGGACTAGCACAGATACGCAGTATGTT.

CDR3 residues: CASSLLQGDAYNEQFF. The CDR3 DNA sequence: TGTGCCAGCAGTTTACTGCAGGGAGACGCCTACAATGAGCAGTTCTTC. The chain combines TRBV7-6 with TRBJ2-1; D is perhaps TRBD1 or TRBD2 (5 bases each). V was trimmed by 6 bases and J by 2 bases, leaving 17 bases between them. The CDR3 sequence is 16 residues long. CDR1 and CDR2 (germline): SGHVS, FNYEAQ.

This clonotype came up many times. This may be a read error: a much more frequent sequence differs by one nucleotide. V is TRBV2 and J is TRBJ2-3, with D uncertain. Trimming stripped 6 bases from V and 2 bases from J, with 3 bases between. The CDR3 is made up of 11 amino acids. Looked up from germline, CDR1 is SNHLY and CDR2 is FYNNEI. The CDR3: CASRPTDTQYF. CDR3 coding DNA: TGTGCCAGCAGGCCCACAGATACGCAGTATTTT.

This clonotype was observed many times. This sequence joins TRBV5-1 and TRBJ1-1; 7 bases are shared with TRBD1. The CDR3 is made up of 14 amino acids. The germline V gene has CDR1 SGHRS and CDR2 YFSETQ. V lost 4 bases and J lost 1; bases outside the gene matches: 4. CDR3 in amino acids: CASSVGQSNTEAFF. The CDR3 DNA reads TGCGCCAGCAGCGTGGGACAGTCGAACACTGAAGCTTTCTTT.

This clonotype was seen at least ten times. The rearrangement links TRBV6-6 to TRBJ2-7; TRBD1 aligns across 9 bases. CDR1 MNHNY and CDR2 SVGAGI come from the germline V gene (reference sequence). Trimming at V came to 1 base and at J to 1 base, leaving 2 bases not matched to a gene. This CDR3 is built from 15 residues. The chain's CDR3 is CASSYLGQGSYEQYF. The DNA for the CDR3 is TGTGCCAGCAGTTACTTAGGACAGGGGTCCTACGAGCAGTACTTC.

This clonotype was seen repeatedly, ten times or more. The CDR3 spells CASSTEYEQYF. Written as DNA, the CDR3 is TGTGCCAGCAGTACGGAATACGAGCAGTACTTC. The chain combines TRBV28 with TRBJ2-7; D ambiguous. Germline values: CDR1 MDHEN, CDR2 SYDVKM. The CDR3 consists of 11 residues. The ends were cut back, 5 bases at V and 4 bases at J, with 6 bases in the middle.

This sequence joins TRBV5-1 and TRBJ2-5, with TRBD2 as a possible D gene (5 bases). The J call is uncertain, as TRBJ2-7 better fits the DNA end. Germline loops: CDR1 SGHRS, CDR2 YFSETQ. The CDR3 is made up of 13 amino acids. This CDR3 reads CASSDGYSDEQYF. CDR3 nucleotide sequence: TGCGCCAGCAGCGACGGTTATAGCGACGAGCAGTACTTC.

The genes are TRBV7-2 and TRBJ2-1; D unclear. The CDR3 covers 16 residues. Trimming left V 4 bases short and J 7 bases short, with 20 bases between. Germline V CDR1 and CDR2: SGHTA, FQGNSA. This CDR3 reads CASSSPGVRRVNEQFF. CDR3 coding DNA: TGTGCCAGCAGCTCGCCTGGGGTGCGGCGAGTGAATGAGCAGTTCTTC. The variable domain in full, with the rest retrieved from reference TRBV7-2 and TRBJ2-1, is GAGVSQSPSNKVTEKGKDVELRCDPISGHTALYWYRQSLGQGLEFLIYFQGNSAPDKSGLPSDRFSAERTGGSVSTLTIQRTQQEDSAVYLCASSSPGVRRVNEQFFGPGTRLTVL.

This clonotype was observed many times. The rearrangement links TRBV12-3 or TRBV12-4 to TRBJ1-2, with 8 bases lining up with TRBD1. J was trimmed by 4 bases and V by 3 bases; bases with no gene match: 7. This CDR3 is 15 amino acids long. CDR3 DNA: TGTGCCAGCAGTTTCGCGGACAGGGTGATCTATGGCTACACCTTC. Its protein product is CASSFADRVIYGYTF.

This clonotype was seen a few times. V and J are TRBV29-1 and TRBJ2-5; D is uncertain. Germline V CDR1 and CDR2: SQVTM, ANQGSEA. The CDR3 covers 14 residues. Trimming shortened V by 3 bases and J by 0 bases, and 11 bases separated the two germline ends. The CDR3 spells CSVDPTDYQETQYF. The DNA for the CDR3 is TGCAGCGTTGATCCAACAGACTACCAAGAGACCCAGTACTTC.

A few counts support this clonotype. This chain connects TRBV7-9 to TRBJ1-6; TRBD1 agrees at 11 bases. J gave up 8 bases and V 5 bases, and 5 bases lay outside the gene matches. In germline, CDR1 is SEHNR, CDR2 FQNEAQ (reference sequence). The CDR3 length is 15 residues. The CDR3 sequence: CASSPSGQGDSPLHF. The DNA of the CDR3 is TGTGCCAGCAGCCCCTCGGGACAGGGGGATTCACCCCTCCACTTT.

The DNA of the CDR3 is TGTGCCAGCAGCTCGCACGGGACTTCTAGCACAGATACGCAGTATTTT. It encodes CASSSHGTSSTDTQYF. The gene calls are TRBV7-2 and TRBJ2-3; D may be TRBD2 (6 bases). The germline gives CDR1 SGHTA, CDR2 FQGNSA. The V end lost 4 bases, the J end lost 0 bases, and 14 bases lay between the germline ends. This CDR3 contains 16 residues. The full variable domain, its missing parts supplied by reference TRBV7-2 and TRBJ2-3, is GAGVSQSPSNKVTEKGKDVELRCDPISGHTALYWYRQSLGQGLEFLIYFQGNSAPDKSGLPSDRFSAERTGGSVSTLTIQRTQQEDSAVYLCASSSHGTSSTDTQYFGPGTRLTVL.

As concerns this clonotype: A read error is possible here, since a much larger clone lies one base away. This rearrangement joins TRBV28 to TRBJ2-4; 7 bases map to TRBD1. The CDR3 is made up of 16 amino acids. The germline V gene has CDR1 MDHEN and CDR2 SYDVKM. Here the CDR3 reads CVSSSVGTVAKNIQYF. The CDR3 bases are TGTGTCAGCAGTTCTGTGGGGACAGTAGCCAAAAACATTCAGTACTTC.

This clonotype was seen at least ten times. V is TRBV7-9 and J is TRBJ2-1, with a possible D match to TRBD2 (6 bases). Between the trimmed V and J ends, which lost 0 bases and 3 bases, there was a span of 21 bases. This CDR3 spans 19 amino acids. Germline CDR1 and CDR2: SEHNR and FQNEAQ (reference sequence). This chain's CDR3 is CASSLAGYLTGVLYNEQFF. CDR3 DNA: TGTGCCAGCAGCTTAGCGGGATATTTAACGGGGGTCCTCTACAATGAGCAGTTCTTC.

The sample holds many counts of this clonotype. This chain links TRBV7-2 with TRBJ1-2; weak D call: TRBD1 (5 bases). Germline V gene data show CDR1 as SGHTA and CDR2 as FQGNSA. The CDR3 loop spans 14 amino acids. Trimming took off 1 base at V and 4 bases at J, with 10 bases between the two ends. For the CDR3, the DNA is TGTGCCAGCAGCTTAGGGAGGGGCCTCTATGGCTACACCTTC. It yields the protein CASSLGRGLYGYTF.

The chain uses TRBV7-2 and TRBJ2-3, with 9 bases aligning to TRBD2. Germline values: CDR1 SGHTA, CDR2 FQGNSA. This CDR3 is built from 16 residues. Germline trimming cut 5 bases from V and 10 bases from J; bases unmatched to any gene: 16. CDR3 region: CASSAGRGGRLGAQYF. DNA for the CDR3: TGTGCCAGCAGCGCGGGGCGGGGGGGCCGACTTGGGGCGCAGTATTTT. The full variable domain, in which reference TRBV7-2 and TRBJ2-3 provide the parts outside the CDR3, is GAGVSQSPSNKVTEKGKDVELRCDPISGHTALYWYRQSLGQGLEFLIYFQGNSAPDKSGLPSDRFSAERTGGSVSTLTIQRTQQEDSAVYLCASSAGRGGRLGAQYFGPGTRLTVL.

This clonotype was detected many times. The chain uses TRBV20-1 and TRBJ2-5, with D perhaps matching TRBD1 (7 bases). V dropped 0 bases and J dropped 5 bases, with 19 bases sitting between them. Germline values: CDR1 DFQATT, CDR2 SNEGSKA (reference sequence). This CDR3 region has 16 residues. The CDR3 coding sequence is TGCAGTGCTAGAGATCCTCTCCAGGGGGGCAGGGAGACCCAGTACTTC. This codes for CSARDPLQGGRETQYF.